This entry describes one T cell receptor beta chain. There are 14 residues in the CDR3. V shed 0 bases and J shed 8 bases, with 12 bases lying between them. CDR1 is LGHDT, CDR2 YNNKEL, per germline (reference sequence). It was with a sample-barcoded 5' primer and a J-beta primer mix that a second PCR of about 6 to 12 cycles was run. From the 5' RACE reads, TCRdb called clonotypes with MiXCR, one entry per CDR3 protein. This repertoire shows approximately 730,000 distinct CDR3 sequences, more than 40% found once; its top ten account for about 20%. These data are taken from a study of blood T cells in healthy people across ages.

This TCR was sampled from a woman between 55 and 75 years old in good health. V is TRBV3-1 and J is TRBJ2-3; tentatively, D is TRBD2 (5 bases). Sequencing used blood. CDR3 in amino acids: CASSQEGSGGTQYF. In DNA, the CDR3 is TGTGCCAGCAGCCAAGAAGGAAGCGGTGGTACGCAGTATTTT.